This record concerns one T cell receptor (beta chain) sequence. Its antigen remains unidentified. Sequencing was performed with immunoSEQ multiplex PCR; in TCRdb, only in-frame clones are kept and a portion is missing. The data show tens of thousands of clones, about 90% seen once. The data derive from a study of OX40 agonist ivuxolimab in advanced cancers. Study-wide findings and caveats: No determination was made of the antigen specificity of the expanded peripheral T cells.

This CDR3 is built from 17 residues. V gave up 3 bases and J gave up 0 bases, with 12 bases separating them. In germline, CDR1 is MNHNS, CDR2 SASEGT. The rearrangement uses TRBV6-1 and TRBJ1-6; D call uncertain. Sequences were derived from CD4+ or CD8+ T cells sorted from blood, sampled in a trial of the OX40 agonist ivuxolimab. The sequence was collected from an adult with an advanced solid tumor such as melanoma, head and neck, liver or kidney cancer. CDR3 nucleotide sequence: TGTGCCAGCAGTGATAACGGACCTACCTCCTATAATTCACCCCTCCACTTT. Its protein product is CASSDNGPTSYNSPLHF.